The T cell receptor (beta chain) under discussion was sequenced for a study of early stage breast cancer tumors (dated by TCRdb to the late 2010s). About the full investigation: Of the roughly 15 invasive breast tumors, roughly eleven were found to be estrogen receptor-positive, progesterone receptor-positive and HER2-negative. Of the roughly twelve ER+/PR+/HER2- tumors, eight were classified as invasive ductal carcinomas and four as invasive lobular carcinomas. On average, each sample got around 10-fold read coverage. The samples as a whole yielded a few million detected templates, corresponding to about 1 million unique clonotypes. The study at large found these results: Enriched TCRB sequences shared across patients were mostly commonly generated sequences, unlikely to play an important role in the tumor microenvironment. Chain pairing and functional markers such as CD4, CD8 and FOXP3 were missed by bulk genomic DNA sequencing of unsorted cells. Compared with adjacent normal breast tissue, tumors had higher clonality and around 2.5-fold greater T cell density. Because the cohort was small, analysis by tumor subtype was not possible. Repertoires from blood and normal breast were more alike than repertoires from blood and tumor, and in about 90% of the 16 patients, comparing each tissue with blood separated tumor from normal.

The study profiled bulk TCR beta-chain repertoires in matched peripheral blood, tumor and adjacent normal breast tissue taken from fewer than 20 patients with early-stage breast cancer. Before surgery, whole blood (about 4.5-10 mL) was collected into EDTA tubes and processed within 2 hours. Ficoll-Paque centrifugation in SepMate-50 tubes was used to isolate peripheral blood mononuclear cells. For storage in liquid nitrogen, PBMCs were cryopreserved as aliquots of roughly 2 to 4 million cells in roughly 90% FBS with approximately 10% DMSO. The Qiagen AllPrep DNA/RNA Mini kit was used for genomic DNA extraction. Each sample was amplified in two independent genomic DNA replicates, using about 0.52 ug for blood and about 1.5 ug for tumor or normal breast. Following the manufacturer's instructions, the ImmunoSeq Intro kit was used to carry out TCRB sequencing on genomic DNA. For absolute quantification, the roughly 30-cycle multiplex PCR included proprietary primers along with spike-in control sequences. Single-end 150-bp reads were used to sequence an 87-bp fragment spanning the CDR3 and the flanking V and J genes. Seven samples, with two replicates for each sample, were multiplexed per lane of an Illumina MiSeq using version 3.0 chemistry. As for the authors' bioinformatics: The vendor's proprietary pipeline processed the raw data and merged both replicates into a single result for each sample. Clonotypes were defined as productive rearrangements sharing the V-gene family, CDR3 amino acid sequence and J-gene segment. To compute clonality, the normalized Shannon entropy (Pielou evenness) of TCRB abundances was subtracted from 1. T cell density was estimated by dividing total templates by the number of input cells inferred from the DNA input amount. Recon was used with default parameters to estimate total repertoire diversity and clonality. A clonotype counted as tumor-enriched if its abundance in tumor exceeded 0.1% and was at least 32-fold higher than its abundance in normal breast. In its TCRdb copy, this immuneACCESS table keeps in-frame sequences only and misses some clones. Where compared with another copy, unresolved V genes explain less than half of these, and the others have no known cause. That table supplies the V and J calls and clone size; D and trimming were determined from the DNA. The sample data list about 72,000 clones, and approximately 79% of these were observed just once. Under 3.5% of the sample rests with the top ten.

A remark on this clone: No antigen is known for it. No base quality information exists; no much larger clone differs at one position.

Trimming leaves V shorter by 5 bases and J shorter by 0 bases, with the junction holding 4 bases beyond the gene matches. Reading from cysteine to phenylalanine, the CDR3 counts 16 amino acids. The read is trimmed to its CDR3 DNA, 48 bases read in frame from base 1. CDR1 and CDR2 (SEHNR, FQNEAQ) derive from the germline V gene (reference sequence). The source material was blood. The chain joins TRBV7-9 to TRBJ2-2; the junction holds 9 bases that match TRBD1. This TCR was recovered from a person in their sixties with breast cancer. The DNA is as follows: TGTGCCAGCAGCCGAGACAGGGGGACGAACACCGGGGAGCTGTTTTTT. It codes for CASSRDRGTNTGELFF.